Sequencing of this TCR beta chain was carried out in a study of T cell clusters in autoimmune cytopenias. Study results and caveats: Compared with active autoimmune hepatitis patients, healthy donors showed about 2.7-fold more exclusive TRB clusters.

Roughly 40,000 genome equivalents of blood DNA were amplified for TRB. One tube held mixed TRB-A and TRB-B primer pools for touch-down PCR. One entry per CDR3 protein, without DNA, is what TCRdb gives after re-calling the multiplex PCR reads. The data include approximately 11,000 distinct CDR3 sequences; the top ten clones carry 4% to 5.5%. Note on this clonotype: Its target is not known.

From germline, CDR1 is MNHNY and CDR2 SVGAGI (reference sequence). The CDR3 spans 17 residues. This sample was shared with a second study, whose subject was T cell repertoires in aging, cancer and after chemotherapy. That paper adds: Six age groups, ranging from 30 or younger to 70 or older, included the donors.

The TCR was taken from a human donor in good health. V usage is TRBV6-6 and J usage is TRBJ2-3; the D gene TCRdb calls, TRBD2, cannot be checked with no DNA. Source material: peripheral blood. The CDR3 region is CASSFRTSGGAGDTQYF.